The clone carrying this T cell receptor beta chain was observed a handful of times. This entry belongs to a study of beta chain features in type 1 diabetes. The germline V gene has CDR1 GTSNPN and CDR2 SVGIG (reference sequence). This CDR3 is 12 amino acids long. V dropped 3 bases and J dropped 2 bases, with 8 bases sitting between them. The entirety of the isolated RNA underwent reverse transcription, so expressed TCRB transcripts were sequenced. The repertoire was sequenced with immunoSEQ multiplex PCR; TCRdb's copy has only in-frame clones and lacks some. The repertoire has more than 300,000 clones, roughly 12% of them found once; the top ten carry more than 0.015%.

The sequence was collected from a man between 18 and 35 years old in good health. The rearrangement joins TRBV30 to TRBJ2-7, with D tentatively TRBD2 (6 bases). Input material: naive CD4+ T cells from blood. This CDR3 reads CAWSGGTYEQYF. CDR3 DNA sequence: TGTGCCTGGAGCGGGGGAACCTACGAGCAGTACTTC.